The 21 T cell receptor beta chains presented below share a single source sample, sequenced in a study of vaccination effects on CD4 cells after COVID-19. Their antigens remain unidentified. Following 10 days of culture, CD4+ T cells were isolated. Generated by immunoSEQ multiplex PCR, the TCRdb table keeps only in-frame clones and is missing some. The sample lists 35,000 to 40,000 clones, roughly 82% seen once, with just under 3% in the top ten. Sequencing was performed on CD4+ T cells from PBMCs cultured without peptide, taken before COVID-19 vaccination. The source is a human donor who received a COVID-19 vaccine.

The DNA for the CDR3 is TGTGCCAGTAGGCTAGACATCGCGAGCAATCAGCCCCAGCATTTT. Amino acid sequence: CASRLDIASNQPQHF. The V and J genes are TRBV19 and TRBJ1-5; D not certain. CDR3 length: 15 amino acids. Deletions cut 6 bases from V and 1 base from J, with 13 bases between. CDR1 and CDR2 from the germline V gene are LNHDA and SQIVND (reference sequence).

This chain connects TRBV7-2 to TRBJ1-1; D might be TRBD1 (5 bases). Germline loops: CDR1 SGHTA, CDR2 FQGNSA. The ends were cut back, 1 base at V and 4 bases at J, with 7 bases in the middle. The CDR3 consists of 13 residues. The CDR3 nucleotides read TGTGCCAGCAGCTTAGGGACAACCACTGAAGCTTTCTTT. Encoded protein: CASSLGTTTEAFF.

The chain has TRBV7-3 and TRBJ2-1; 12 bases line up with TRBD2. The ends lost 6 bases at V and 5 bases at J; junction bases unmatched: 2. The CDR3 totals 14 residues. Germline-derived CDR1 and CDR2 are SGHTA and FQGTGA. The CDR3 sequence: CASRASGGDNEQFF. In nucleotides, the CDR3 is TGTGCCAGCAGGGCTAGCGGGGGGGACAATGAGCAGTTCTTC.

The rearrangement links TRBV9 to TRBJ1-1, with 7 positions matching TRBD1. V lost 3 bases and J lost 5; bases outside the gene matches: 4. CDR1 and CDR2 from the germline V gene are SGDLS and YYNGEE. This CDR3 is built from 13 residues. DNA for the CDR3: TGTGCCAGCAGCGCGACAGGGAGTACTGAAGCTTTCTTT. It codes for CASSATGSTEAFF.

The V call is TRBV21-1, the J call TRBJ2-5; TRBD1 is the table's D call and was not checked against the DNA. TRBV21-1 represents a pseudogene. CDR3 size: 15 residues. This CDR3 reads CASSMLTGMGWTQYF. The CDR3 DNA follows: TGTGCCAGCAGCATGCTGACAGGGATGGGTTGGACCCAGTACTTC.

This clone turned up a few times. J is TRBJ2-2 and V is TRBV5-4; TRBD1 is a possible D gene (6 bases). Germline values: CDR1 SGHNT, CDR2 YYREEE (reference sequence). This CDR3 has 15 amino acids. Deletions cut 1 base from V and 4 bases from J, with 11 bases between. The CDR3 reads CASSLRTGSTGELFF. The CDR3 nucleotides read TGTGCCAGCAGCTTGAGAACAGGGTCCACCGGGGAGCTGTTTTTT.

This chain links TRBV6-5 with TRBJ2-6; 9 positions match TRBD1. Germline V CDR1 and CDR2: MNHEY, SVGAGI. The CDR3 covers 15 residues. J was trimmed by 4 bases and V by 5 bases; bases with no gene match: 3. CDR3 nucleotide sequence: TGTGCCAGCAGTCTACAGGGGGCCGGGGCCAACGTCCTGACTTTC. Protein product: CASSLQGAGANVLTF.

V is TRBV6-5 and J is TRBJ2-3; 8 positions match TRBD1. There are 15 residues in the CDR3. J gave up 6 bases and V 7 bases, and 12 bases lay outside the gene matches. Per the germline V gene, CDR1 is MNHEY and CDR2 is SVGAGI. In nucleotides, the CDR3 is TGTGCCAGCAATCAAATCACAGGGGGACGCGATACGCAGTATTTT. It translates to CASNQITGGRDTQYF.

The rearrangement joins TRBV11-2 to TRBJ1-4; 8 bases line up with TRBD1. The germline V gene has CDR1 SGHAT and CDR2 FQNNGV. This CDR3 has 14 amino acids. The V segment lost 6 bases and the J segment 6 bases; nucleotides outside the gene matches: 6. Here the CDR3 reads CASRKQGGDEKLFF. DNA of the CDR3: TGTGCCAGCAGGAAACAGGGGGGAGATGAAAAACTGTTTTTT.

The chain carries TRBV6-1 and TRBJ2-5; D may be TRBD2 (5 bases). V was cut by 2 bases and J by 4 bases, with 20 bases left in between. The CDR3 spans 17 residues. The germline gives CDR1 MNHNS, CDR2 SASEGT. The CDR3 protein is CASSENPPLARAETQYF. The CDR3 nucleotides are TGTGCCAGCAGTGAAAATCCCCCTTTGGCGCGGGCAGAGACCCAGTACTTC.

The V and J genes are TRBV28 and TRBJ1-2; no reliable D call. Germline values: CDR1 MDHEN, CDR2 SYDVKM. Trimming cost V 5 bases and J 2 bases, with 24 bases left between them. The CDR3 length is 18 residues. The CDR3 sequence: CASSKLERARIKNYGYTF. The CDR3 nucleotides are TGTGCCAGCAGTAAGTTAGAAAGGGCACGCATTAAAAACTATGGCTACACCTTC.

This sequence joins TRBV19 and TRBJ2-5; D gene ambiguous. The V end lost 4 bases, the J end lost 5 bases, and 17 bases lay between the germline ends. Germline CDR1 LNHDA, CDR2 SQIVND (reference sequence). The CDR3 is 15 residues long. CDR3 in DNA: TGTGCCAGTAGTACGCTCCCGGCTGGAACGGAGACCCAGTACTTC. It codes for CASSTLPAGTETQYF.

The rearrangement links TRBV5-1 to TRBJ1-4, with D hard to call. The CDR3 loop spans 15 amino acids. Germline loops: CDR1 SGHRS, CDR2 YFSETQ. Trimming left V 1 base short and J 3 bases short, with 10 bases between. DNA of the CDR3: TGCGCCAGCAGCTTGTCCCCCGTCTCTAATGAAAAACTGTTTTTT. Translating gives CASSLSPVSNEKLFF.

The chain employs TRBV30 and TRBJ1-2; 8 nucleotides align to TRBD1. The CDR3 spans 15 residues. Germline V gene lookup returns CDR1 GTSNPN and CDR2 SVGIG (reference sequence). J lost 2 bases, V lost 1 base, and 6 bases had no gene match. Written as DNA, the CDR3 is TGTGCCTGGAGTGGACAGGGGAAAGTGAACTATGGCTACACCTTC. Translated: CAWSGQGKVNYGYTF.

The J gene is TRBJ1-2, the V gene TRBV19, with 7 bases matching TRBD1. V lost 5 bases and J lost 7; bases outside the gene matches: 7. The CDR3 length is 13 residues. Per germline, CDR1 LNHDA and CDR2 SQIVND (reference sequence). CDR3 amino acids: CASSDRVAGGYTF. CDR3 sequence (DNA): TGTGCCAGTAGTGACAGGGTAGCTGGTGGCTACACCTTC. Complete variable domain (other parts from reference TRBV19 and TRBJ1-2): DGGITQSPKYLFRKEGQNVTLSCEQNLNHDAMYWYRQDPGQGLRLIYYSQIVNDFQKGDIAEGYSVSREKKESFPLTVTSAQKNPTAFYLCASSDRVAGGYTFGSGTRLTVV.

This chain links TRBV28 with TRBJ2-3; D might be TRBD2 (6 bases). The germline V and J ends were trimmed by 7 bases and 7 bases, with 18 bases remaining between them. Germline CDR1 MDHEN, CDR2 SYDVKM. This CDR3 contains 14 residues. The DNA of the CDR3 is TGTGCCAGCAACGGCGGGACTGTTGGAAATACGCAGTATTTT. Translation gives CASNGGTVGNTQYF.

The chain has TRBV10-3 and TRBJ2-5; a possible D gene is TRBD1 (6 bases). The germline CDR1 and CDR2 sequences are ENHRY and SYGVKD. The ends were cut back, 10 bases at V and 2 bases at J, with 11 bases in the middle. The CDR3 runs 12 residues. CDR3 loop: CATGTHQETQYF. In nucleotides, the CDR3 is TGTGCCACCGGGACACATCAAGAGACCCAGTACTTC.

This clone appeared a single time. The rearrangement links TRBV5-1 to TRBJ2-3; TRBD1 or TRBD2 may be the D gene (5 bases each). The germline gives CDR1 SGHRS, CDR2 YFSETQ. The CDR3 covers 14 residues. The V gene lost 3 bases and the J gene lost 1 base, with 9 bases spanning the gap. The CDR3 reads CASSWGTGTDTQYF. Here the CDR3 DNA reads TGCGCCAGCAGCTGGGGGACGGGCACAGATACGCAGTATTTT.

CDR3 residues: CASSLQPPPPFSGANVLTF. For the CDR3, the DNA is TGTGCCAGCAGCTTACAACCCCCTCCCCCGTTCTCTGGGGCCAACGTCCTGACTTTC. The genes are TRBV7-3 and TRBJ2-6; D unclear. Deletions cut 2 bases from V and 0 bases from J, with 17 bases between. The CDR3 sequence is 19 residues long. Germline CDR1 SGHTA, CDR2 FQGTGA.

The chain joins TRBV6-5 to TRBJ1-2; 7 nucleotides match TRBD1. This CDR3 has 13 residues. Germline V lookup: CDR1 MNHEY, CDR2 SVGAGI. J was trimmed by 6 bases and V by 6 bases; bases with no gene match: 7. The chain's CDR3 is CASSKVTGDGYTF. The CDR3 DNA is TGTGCCAGCAGCAAGGTTACAGGGGATGGCTACACCTTC.

This clone was seen a few times. J is TRBJ2-1 and V is TRBV7-3, with 10 bases lining up with TRBD2. CDR1 SGHTA and CDR2 FQGTGA come from the germline V gene. Losses at the gene ends were 3 bases for V and 5 bases for J; bases not matched to a gene: 4. CDR3 size: 15 residues. CDR3 sequence (DNA): TGTGCCAGCAGCTTGCTAGCGGGGGCAGACAATGAGCAGTTCTTC. It translates to CASSLLAGADNEQFF.